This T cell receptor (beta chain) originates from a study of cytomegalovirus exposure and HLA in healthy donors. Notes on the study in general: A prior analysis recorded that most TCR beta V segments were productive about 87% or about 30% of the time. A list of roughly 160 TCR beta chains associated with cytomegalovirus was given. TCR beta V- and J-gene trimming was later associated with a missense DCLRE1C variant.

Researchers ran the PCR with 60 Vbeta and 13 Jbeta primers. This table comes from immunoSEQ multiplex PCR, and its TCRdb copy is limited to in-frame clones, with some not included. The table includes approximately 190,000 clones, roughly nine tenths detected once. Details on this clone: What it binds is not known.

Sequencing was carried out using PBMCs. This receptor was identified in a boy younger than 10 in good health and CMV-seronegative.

The CDR3 DNA sequence: TGTGCCAGCAGTCTGTCACACCAGAACACTGAAGCTTTCTTT. Residues: CASSLSHQNTEAFF. The chain links TRBV27 to TRBJ1-1; no reliable D call. CDR1 MNHEY and CDR2 SMNVEV come from the germline V gene (reference sequence). V lost 5 bases and J lost 1, with 11 bases in between. This CDR3 contains 14 residues.